This record concerns one TCR beta chain sequence. This entry is derived from a study of blood T cell repertoires in COVID-19. TCRdb's table, derived via immunoSEQ multiplex PCR, lists solely in-frame clones and lacks some. Found here are some 69,000 clones, around four fifths of them singletons; the top ten hold less than 2%. V lost 3 bases to trimming and J lost 13 bases, with 10 bases between them. The germline V gene encodes CDR1 MDHEN and CDR2 SYDVKM. The CDR3 totals 11 residues. The chain employs TRBV28 and TRBJ2-1, with D perhaps TRBD1 (6 bases). The sequenced sample was peripheral blood. This TCR came from a woman aged 55-75 years with acute or convalescent COVID-19. The CDR3 sequence is CASSLGHTQFF. The CDR3, as DNA: TGTGCCAGCAGTTTGGGACATACTCAGTTCTTC. The full variable domain, completed using reference TRBV28 and TRBJ2-1, is DVKVTQSSRYLVKRTGEKVFLECVQDMDHENMFWYRQDPGLGLRLIYFSYDVKMKEKGDIPEGYSVSREKKERFSLILESASTNQTSMYLCASSLGHTQFFGPGTRLTVL.